Shown below are 16 T cell receptor beta chains from a single sample sequenced in a study of response to subunit inactivated influenza vaccine. MiXCR, applied by TCRdb to the RT-PCR reads, yields one record per CDR3 protein. The repertoire includes about 540,000 distinct CDR3 sequences, roughly 23% of them detected once, and around 2.8% sits in the top ten. The sample was also linked to a second study, of T cells expressing NK-cell markers. Per that paper: 5'RACE template switching with UMIs generated TCR beta cDNA.

This specimen was CD4+ T cells sorted from PBMCs, taken about 11 days after vaccination. The source is a man aged 45-65 years who received an inactivated influenza vaccine.

V and J are TRBV19 and TRBJ1-6; D gene uncertain. Germline loops: CDR1 LNHDA, CDR2 SQIVND (reference sequence). V lost 5 bases and J 10 bases, leaving 9 bases between the germline ends. The length of the CDR3 is 12 residues. This chain's CDR3 is CASSGVRSPLHF. As DNA, the CDR3 is TGTGCCAGTAGTGGAGTCCGGTCACCCCTCCACTTT. Supplemented by reference TRBV19 and TRBJ1-6, the full variable domain reads DGGITQSPKYLFRKEGQNVTLSCEQNLNHDAMYWYRQDPGQGLRLIYYSQIVNDFQKGDIAEGYSVSREKKESFPLTVTSAQKNPTAFYLCASSGVRSPLHFGNGTRLTVT.

This chain uses TRBV25-1 with TRBJ2-5, with TRBD1 matching over 7 bases. Germline V gene sequence: CDR1 MGHDK, CDR2 SYGVNS. The trim removed 7 bases at V and 1 base at J, leaving 9 bases unmatched. The CDR3 has 15 amino acids. The CDR3 DNA reads TGTGCCAGCAACTTAGGGTCAGGGGGCCAAGAGACCCAGTACTTC. This encodes CASNLGSGGQETQYF.

This clonotype was observed a few times. The gene calls are TRBV7-9 and TRBJ1-1; unclear D gene. The V gene lost 4 bases and the J gene lost 8 bases, with 11 bases spanning the gap. From germline, CDR1 is SEHNR and CDR2 FQNEAQ (reference sequence). This CDR3 comprises 12 residues. The CDR3 DNA is TGTGCCAGCAGCTCGGACCGGGAGGAAGCTTTCTTT. The encoded protein is CASSSDREEAFF. Based on the CDR3 plus reference TRBV7-9 and TRBJ1-1, the full variable domain is DTGVSQNPRHKITKRGQNVTFRCDPISEHNRLYWYRQTLGQGPEFLTYFQNEAQLEKSRLLSDRFSAERPKGSFSTLEIQRTEQGDSAMYLCASSSDREEAFFGQGTRLTVV.

The chain links TRBV7-9 to TRBJ2-4; tentative D call: TRBD1 (6 bases). Germline values: CDR1 SEHNR, CDR2 FQNEAQ (reference sequence). The CDR3 covers 14 residues. Trimming removed 1 base from V and 8 bases from J, with 12 bases in between. As DNA, the CDR3 is TGTGCCAGCAGCTTAGAAGGCAGGGGAGACATTCAGTACTTC. Translating gives CASSLEGRGDIQYF.

This clonotype turned up a few times. This chain joins TRBV20-1 and TRBJ1-1; TRBD1 might be the D (6 bases). Germline CDR1 reads DFQATT; CDR2 reads SNEGSKA (reference sequence). The CDR3 runs 13 residues. The V end was cut by 6 bases, the J end by 4 bases, with 15 bases between. The CDR3 coding sequence is TGCAGTGCCCGAAGACAGGTACCCACTGAAGCTTTCTTT. It specifies CSARRQVPTEAFF.

This clonotype came up many times. The chain employs TRBV5-8 and TRBJ2-1, with TRBD2 matching 7 bases. CDR1 and CDR2 (germline): SGHTS, YDEGEE. CDR3 length: 16 residues. Trimming took 3 bases from V and 4 from J; bases not matched to a gene: 10. The CDR3 protein is CASSYFTGTNYNEQFF. For the CDR3, the DNA is TGTGCCAGCAGCTACTTCACCGGGACTAATTACAATGAGCAGTTCTTC.

The chain joins TRBV18 to TRBJ2-5; tentatively, D is TRBD2 (5 bases). This CDR3 comprises 15 residues. Trimming stripped 6 bases from V and 1 base from J, with 15 bases between. CDR1 and CDR2 (germline): KGHSH, LQKENI. The CDR3 here is CASSGLSGGQETQYF. In DNA, the CDR3 is TGTGCCAGCTCGGGATTGTCAGGAGGCCAAGAGACCCAGTACTTC.

This clonotype turned up a few times. The chain is built from TRBV7-2 and TRBJ2-7, with D tentatively TRBD2 (6 bases). This CDR3 region has 14 residues. Germline CDR1 is SGHTA and CDR2 is FQGNSA. Trimming left V 4 bases short and J 5 bases short, with 15 bases between. The CDR3 loop is CASSYGGSVDEQYF. In nucleotides, the CDR3 is TGTGCCAGCAGCTATGGAGGGTCCGTGGACGAGCAGTACTTC. Full variable domain (rest looked up from reference TRBV7-2 and TRBJ2-7): GAGVSQSPSNKVTEKGKDVELRCDPISGHTALYWYRQSLGQGLEFLIYFQGNSAPDKSGLPSDRFSAERTGGSVSTLTIQRTQQEDSAVYLCASSYGGSVDEQYFGPGTRLTVT.

The chain joins TRBV24-1 to TRBJ2-3; no definite D call. The CDR3 runs 11 residues. Trimming removed 6 bases from V and 4 bases from J, with 4 bases in between. CDR1 is KGHDR, CDR2 SFDVKD, per germline. This chain's CDR3 is CATSKSDTQYF. DNA for the CDR3: TGTGCCACCAGTAAGTCAGATACGCAGTATTTT.

This clonotype was found a few times. The chain joins TRBV7-9 to TRBJ2-2; a weak D match, TRBD1 (6 bases). The CDR3 spans 13 residues. The ends were cut back, 5 bases at V and 6 bases at J, with 10 bases in the middle. From germline, CDR1 is SEHNR and CDR2 FQNEAQ (reference sequence). The CDR3 here is CASSPKGAGELFF. The DNA for the CDR3 is TGTGCCAGCAGCCCCAAGGGGGCCGGGGAGCTGTTTTTT.

This clonotype was picked up a small number of times. The gene calls are TRBV5-4 and TRBJ2-3; 9 nucleotides match TRBD2. The V and J ends lost 0 bases and 2 bases, in that order; junction bases with no gene match: 7. The CDR3 is 17 residues long. Germline CDR1 reads SGHNT; CDR2 reads YYREEE (reference sequence). For the CDR3, the DNA is TGTGCCAGCAGCTTGGACCGAGCGGGAGGAATCACAGATACGCAGTATTTT. It encodes CASSLDRAGGITDTQYF.

This clonotype occurred a few times. The chain uses TRBV10-3 and TRBJ1-1, with no clear D. The germline gives CDR1 ENHRY, CDR2 SYGVKD. This CDR3 is 12 amino acids long. The V end lost 10 bases, the J end lost 0 bases, and 9 bases lay between the germline ends. In DNA, the CDR3 is TGTGCCACCAAAGAGGTGAACACTGAAGCTTTCTTT. As protein: CATKEVNTEAFF.

At least ten counts were recorded for this clonotype. CDR3 DNA sequence: TGCAGCGTTGAGGACGGACTAGCGGGAAGGCCCCAGTACTTC. Residues: CSVEDGLAGRPQYF. The J gene is TRBJ2-5, the V gene TRBV29-1, with 12 bases matching TRBD2. Germline assignment: CDR1 SQVTM and CDR2 ANQGSEA. The J segment lost 9 bases and the V segment lost 3 bases, leaving 8 bases of the junction unmatched. The CDR3 spans 14 residues.

Concerning this clonotype itself: This is likely a read error, given that the CDR3 carries no conserved phenylalanine or tryptophan at its end. CDR3 nucleotide sequence: TGCGCCAGCAGCCAAGAAGGACTGGCCACAGATACGCAGTATTAT. It encodes CASSQEGLATDTQYY. V is TRBV4-3 and J is TRBJ2-3; TRBD2 might be the D (5 bases). The CDR3 totals 15 residues. Per the germline V gene, CDR1 is LGHNA and CDR2 is YSLEER. Trimming pared 0 bases from V and 2 bases from J, leaving 9 bases between.

This clonotype turned up a few times. The genes are TRBV5-1 and TRBJ1-2, with D possibly being TRBD1 (6 bases). The germline V gene has CDR1 SGHRS and CDR2 YFSETQ. This CDR3 spans 18 amino acids. Trimming removed 3 bases from V and 4 bases from J, with 25 bases in between. The CDR3 sequence: CASSSAGGGDGTLYGYTF. In nucleotides, the CDR3 is TGCGCCAGCAGCTCGGCAGGTGGGGGAGACGGGACACTCTATGGCTACACCTTC.

The V and J genes are TRBV10-3 and TRBJ2-1, with a possible D match to TRBD2 (5 bases). Germline V gene lookup returns CDR1 ENHRY and CDR2 SYGVKD. The V and J ends lost 0 bases and 2 bases respectively, with 14 bases between them. This CDR3 region has 17 residues. The CDR3 region is CAISESRALRTYNEQFF. The CDR3 DNA reads as TGTGCCATCAGTGAGTCGAGGGCCTTGCGGACCTACAATGAGCAGTTCTTC.